The 2 T cell receptor beta chains below were found in one sample sequenced in a study of early T cells in non-severe SARS-CoV-2 infection. TCRdb called the 5' RACE reads again in MiXCR, with one record for every CDR3 protein. The sample contains some 67,000 distinct CDR3 sequences, about 12% of which appear only once. Sequenced material: whole blood. Receptor source: an adult who was a healthcare worker with PCR-confirmed SARS-CoV-2 infection or an uninfected control (not recorded which).

This clonotype was seen ten or more times. The V and J genes are TRBV5-1 and TRBJ2-7, with TRBD1 matching over 7 bases. CDR3 length equals 16 residues. V dropped 2 bases and J dropped 7; count of bases not matched to a gene: 15. Germline CDR1 and CDR2: SGHRS and YFSETQ. In DNA, the CDR3 is TGCGCCAGCAGCTTCACGTTTCGCTTGACAGGGCAGGAGCAGTACTTC. Translating gives CASSFTFRLTGQEQYF.

The chain has TRBV7-2 and TRBJ2-3, with 15 nucleotides matching TRBD2. The V gene end was trimmed by 6 bases and the J gene end by 5 bases; junction bases not matched to a gene: 6. Germline CDR1 reads SGHTA; CDR2 reads FQGNSA. This CDR3 region has 16 residues. CDR3 residues: CASSSGLAGGQDTQYF. Written as DNA, the CDR3 is TGTGCCAGCAGTTCCGGACTAGCGGGAGGGCAAGATACGCAGTATTTT.